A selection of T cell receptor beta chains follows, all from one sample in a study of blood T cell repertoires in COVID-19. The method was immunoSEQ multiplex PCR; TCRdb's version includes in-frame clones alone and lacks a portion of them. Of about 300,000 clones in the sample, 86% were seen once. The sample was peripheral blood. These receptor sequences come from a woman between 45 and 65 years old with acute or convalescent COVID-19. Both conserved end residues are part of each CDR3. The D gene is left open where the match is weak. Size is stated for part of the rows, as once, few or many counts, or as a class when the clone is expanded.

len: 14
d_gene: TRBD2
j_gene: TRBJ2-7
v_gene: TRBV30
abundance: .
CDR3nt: TGTGCCTGGAACGGACTAGCGGGAACGTACGAGCAGTACTTC
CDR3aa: CAWNGLAGTYEQYF

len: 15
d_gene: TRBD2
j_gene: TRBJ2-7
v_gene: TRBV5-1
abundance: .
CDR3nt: TGCGCCAGCAGCTCCGAAGCGGGAGGCACCTACGAGCAGTACTTC
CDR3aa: CASSSEAGGTYEQYF

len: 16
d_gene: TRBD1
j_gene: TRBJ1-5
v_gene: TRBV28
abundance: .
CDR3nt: TGTGCCAGCAGTTCAATACAGGGGGCTAGTAATCAGCCCCAGCATTTT
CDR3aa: CASSSIQGASNQPQHF

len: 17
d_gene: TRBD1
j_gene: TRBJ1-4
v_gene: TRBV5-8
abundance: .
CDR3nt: TGTGCCAGCAGCAAGCCGGGACAGGGGGCAACTAATGAAAAACTGTTTTTT
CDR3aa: CASSKPGQGATNEKLFF

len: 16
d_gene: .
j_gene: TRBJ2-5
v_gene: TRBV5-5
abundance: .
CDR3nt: TGTGCCAGCAGCTTTCTAGTACCGGGATTATCAGAGACCCAGTACTTC
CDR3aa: CASSFLVPGLSETQYF

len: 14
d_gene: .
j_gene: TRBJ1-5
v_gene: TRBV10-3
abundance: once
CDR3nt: TGTGCCATCAGTGGAAATTTTGCCGGTCAGCCCCAGCATTTT
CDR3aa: CAISGNFAGQPQHF

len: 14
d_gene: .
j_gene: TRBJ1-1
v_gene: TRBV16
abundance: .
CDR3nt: TGTGCCAGCAGCCAGAGCGGCGTGAACACTGAAGCTTTCTTT
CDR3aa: CASSQSGVNTEAFF

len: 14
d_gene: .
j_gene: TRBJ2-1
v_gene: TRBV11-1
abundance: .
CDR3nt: TGTGCCAGCTCGAGCCCCCAGGGTTACAATGAGCAGTTCTTC
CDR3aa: CASSSPQGYNEQFF

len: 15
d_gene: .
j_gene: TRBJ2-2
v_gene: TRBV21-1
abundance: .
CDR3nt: TGTGCCAGCAGCGCACTAGCGGATGCACCCGGGGAGCTGTTTTTT
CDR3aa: CASSALADAPGELFF

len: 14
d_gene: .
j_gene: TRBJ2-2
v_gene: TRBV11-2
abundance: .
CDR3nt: TGTGCCAGCAGCTCCATAGCTCCCACCGGGGAGCTGTTTTTT
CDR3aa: CASSSIAPTGELFF

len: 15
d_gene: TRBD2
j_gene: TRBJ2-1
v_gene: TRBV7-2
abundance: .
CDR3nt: TGTGCCAGCAGCTTAGAGGCTAGCGGGAGCAATGAGCAGTTCTTC
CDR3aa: CASSLEASGSNEQFF

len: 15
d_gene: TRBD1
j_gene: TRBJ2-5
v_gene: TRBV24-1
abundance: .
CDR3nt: TGTGCCACCAGTGACCCGGGACAGGGGCAAGAGACCCAGTACTTC
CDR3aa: CATSDPGQGQETQYF

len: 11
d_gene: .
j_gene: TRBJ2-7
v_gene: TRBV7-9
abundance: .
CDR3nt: TGTGCCAGCAGCCGAGGCTACGAGCAGTACTTC
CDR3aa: CASSRGYEQYF

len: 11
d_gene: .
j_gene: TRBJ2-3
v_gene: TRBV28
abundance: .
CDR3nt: TGTGCCAGCAGTTTACAGGGTGCGCAGTATTTT
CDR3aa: CASSLQGAQYF

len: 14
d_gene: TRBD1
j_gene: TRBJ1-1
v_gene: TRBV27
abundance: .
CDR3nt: TGTGCCAGCAGTTCGACAGGGGGTTGGACTGAAGCTTTCTTT
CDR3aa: CASSSTGGWTEAFF

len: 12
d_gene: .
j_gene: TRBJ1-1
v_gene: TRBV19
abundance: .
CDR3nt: TGTGCCAGTAGTACGGGGAGTTTTGAAGCTTTCTTT
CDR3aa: CASSTGSFEAFF

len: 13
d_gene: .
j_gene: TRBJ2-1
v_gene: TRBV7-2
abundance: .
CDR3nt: TGTGCCAGCAGCTCCACTTTAGCGATAGAGCAGTTCTTC
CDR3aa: CASSSTLAIEQFF

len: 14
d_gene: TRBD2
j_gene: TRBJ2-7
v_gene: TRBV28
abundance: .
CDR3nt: TGTGCCACAGAACTAGCGGGAGGACCCTACGAGCAGTACTTC
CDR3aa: CATELAGGPYEQYF

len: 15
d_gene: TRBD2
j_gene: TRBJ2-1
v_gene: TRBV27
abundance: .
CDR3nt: TGTGCCAGCAGTTTATCCACAACTCAAAGCGGGAAGCAGTTCTTC
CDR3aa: CASSLSTTQSGKQFF

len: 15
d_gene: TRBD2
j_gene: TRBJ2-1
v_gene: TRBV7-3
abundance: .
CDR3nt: TGTGCCAGCAGCTTACAAGCGGGAGGGTACAATGAGCAGTTCTTC
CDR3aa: CASSLQAGGYNEQFF

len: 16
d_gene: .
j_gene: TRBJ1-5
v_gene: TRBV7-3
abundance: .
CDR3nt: TGTGCCAGCAGCTTAACGCGCGGGGGCGGAGGGCAGCCCCAGCATTTT
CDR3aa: CASSLTRGGGGQPQHF

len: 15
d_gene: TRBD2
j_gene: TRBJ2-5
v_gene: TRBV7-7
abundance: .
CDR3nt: TGTGCCAGCAAGTTGGGACTAGCGAGCCAAGAGACCCAGTACTTC
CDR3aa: CASKLGLASQETQYF

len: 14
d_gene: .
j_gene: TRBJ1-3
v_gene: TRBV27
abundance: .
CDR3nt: TGTGCCAGCAGTTCCCGGGAGTATGGAAACACCATATATTTT
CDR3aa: CASSSREYGNTIYF

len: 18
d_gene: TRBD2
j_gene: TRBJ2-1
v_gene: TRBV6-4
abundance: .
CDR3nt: TGTGCCAGCAGTTCTAGCGGCCCTGGGGGAGGCTCCTACAATGAGCAGTTCTTC
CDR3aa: CASSSSGPGGGSYNEQFF

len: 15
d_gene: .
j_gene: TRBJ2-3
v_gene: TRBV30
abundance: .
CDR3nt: TGTGCCTGGAGTGTACGAGGGACTGCCACAGATACGCAGTATTTT
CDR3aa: CAWSVRGTATDTQYF

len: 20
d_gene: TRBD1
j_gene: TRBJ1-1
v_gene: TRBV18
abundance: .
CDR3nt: TGTGCCAGCTCACCATTCTTACAGGCCGGACAGGGGGCAGAGGGCACTGAAGCTTTCTTT
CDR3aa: CASSPFLQAGQGAEGTEAFF

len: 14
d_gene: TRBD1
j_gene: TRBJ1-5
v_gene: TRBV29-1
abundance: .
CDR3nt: TGCAGCGTCCTACAGGGGAGGAAAGGGGAGCCCCAGCATTTT
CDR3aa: CSVLQGRKGEPQHF

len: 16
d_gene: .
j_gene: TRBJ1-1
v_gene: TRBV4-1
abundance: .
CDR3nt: TGCGCCAGCAGCCGGGATAGGAGACAGTTTAACACTGAAGCTTTCTTT
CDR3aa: CASSRDRRQFNTEAFF

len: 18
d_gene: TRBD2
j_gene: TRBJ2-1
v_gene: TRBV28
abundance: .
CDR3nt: TGTGCCAGCAGTTGGGCGGGGACTAGCGGGAAAGGTGGCAATGAGCAGTTCTTC
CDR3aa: CASSWAGTSGKGGNEQFF

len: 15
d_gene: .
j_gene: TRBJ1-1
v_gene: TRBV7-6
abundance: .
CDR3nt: TGTGCCAGCAGCCCAATCGGGGGGATTTACACTGAAGCTTTCTTT
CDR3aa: CASSPIGGIYTEAFF

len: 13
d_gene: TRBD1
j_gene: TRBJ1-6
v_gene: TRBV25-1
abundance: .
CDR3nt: TGTGCCAGCAGACGGCAGGGGGGATCACCCCTCCACTTT
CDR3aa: CASRRQGGSPLHF

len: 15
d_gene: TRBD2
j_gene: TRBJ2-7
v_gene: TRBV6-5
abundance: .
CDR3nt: TGTGCCAGCAGTCCAACCGGGACTAGCGCCTACGAGCAGTACTTC
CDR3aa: CASSPTGTSAYEQYF

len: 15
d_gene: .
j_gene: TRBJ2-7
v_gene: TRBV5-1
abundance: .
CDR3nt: TGCGCCAGCAGCTTGGTGACAAGTGGTACCTACGAGCAGTACTTC
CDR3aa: CASSLVTSGTYEQYF

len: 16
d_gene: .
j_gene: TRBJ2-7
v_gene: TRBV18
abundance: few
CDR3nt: TGTGCCAGCTCACCACGGCAGCGTGCATTTACCTACGAGCAGTACTTC
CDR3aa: CASSPRQRAFTYEQYF

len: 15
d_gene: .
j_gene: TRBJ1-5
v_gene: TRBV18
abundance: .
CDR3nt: TGTGCCAGCTCACCACCGAGGGGTCAGGGGCAGCCCCAGCATTTT
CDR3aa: CASSPPRGQGQPQHF

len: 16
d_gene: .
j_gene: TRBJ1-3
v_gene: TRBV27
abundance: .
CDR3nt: TGTGCCAGCAGTTTAGGCTGGGGGGGAGGTGGAAACACCATATATTTT
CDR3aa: CASSLGWGGGGNTIYF

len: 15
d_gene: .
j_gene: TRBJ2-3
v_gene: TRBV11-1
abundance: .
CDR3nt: TGTGCCAGCAGCTTGGAAGGGAGGGGGACCGGTACGCAGTATTTT
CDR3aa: CASSLEGRGTGTQYF

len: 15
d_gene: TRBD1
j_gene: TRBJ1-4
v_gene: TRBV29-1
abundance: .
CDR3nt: TGCAGCGTTGAAGATCGGGGACAGATTAATGAAAAACTGTTTTTT
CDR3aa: CSVEDRGQINEKLFF

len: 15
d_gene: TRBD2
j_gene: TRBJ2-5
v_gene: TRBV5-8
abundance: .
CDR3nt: TGTGCCAGCAGGCCCACTAGCGGGAGGGGTGAGACCCAGTACTTC
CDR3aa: CASRPTSGRGETQYF

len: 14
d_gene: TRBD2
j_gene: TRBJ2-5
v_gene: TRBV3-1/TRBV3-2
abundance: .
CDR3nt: TGTGCCAGCAGCACACTAGCGGGAGCGGAGACCCAGTACTTC
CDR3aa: CASSTLAGAETQYF

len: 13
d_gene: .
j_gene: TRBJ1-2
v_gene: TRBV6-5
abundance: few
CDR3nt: TGTGCCAGCAGTTACACAGGGTACTATGGCTACACCTTC
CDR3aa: CASSYTGYYGYTF